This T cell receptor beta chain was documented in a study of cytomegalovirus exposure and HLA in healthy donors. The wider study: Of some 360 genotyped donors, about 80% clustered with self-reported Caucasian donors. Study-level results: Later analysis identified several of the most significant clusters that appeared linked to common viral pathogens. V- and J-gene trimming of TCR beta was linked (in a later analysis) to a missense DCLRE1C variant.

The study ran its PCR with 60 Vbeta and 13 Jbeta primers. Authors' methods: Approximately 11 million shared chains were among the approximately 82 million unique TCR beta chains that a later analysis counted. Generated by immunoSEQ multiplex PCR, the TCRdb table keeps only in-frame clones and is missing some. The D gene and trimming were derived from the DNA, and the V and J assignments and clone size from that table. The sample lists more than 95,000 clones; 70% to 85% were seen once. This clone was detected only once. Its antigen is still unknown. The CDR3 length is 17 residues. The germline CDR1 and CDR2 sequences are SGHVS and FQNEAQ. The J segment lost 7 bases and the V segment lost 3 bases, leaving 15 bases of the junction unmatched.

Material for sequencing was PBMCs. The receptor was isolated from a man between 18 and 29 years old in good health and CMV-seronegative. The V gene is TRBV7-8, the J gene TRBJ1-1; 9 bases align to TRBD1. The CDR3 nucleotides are TGTGCCAGCAGCTTGACAGGGGGAGCTTCCCTCTTCTTTGAAGCTTTCTTT. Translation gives CASSLTGGASLFFEAFF.